This T cell receptor (beta chain) is from a study of shared clonotypes between healthy human individuals. Study details: Per-donor plates numbered three CD4 naive, three CD4 memory, two CD8 naive and one CD8 memory. Study-level points and caveats: An expected dependence of interdonor clonotype sharing on sequencing depth was noted.

As concerns this clone: Antigen specificity is unknown.

Germline lookup yields CDR1 MNHEY and CDR2 SVGAGI. The CDR3 sequence is 14 residues long. The V end was cut by 0 bases, the J end by 6 bases, with 11 bases between. Naive CD8 cells lacked CD45RO and underwent positive selection for CCR7, leaving out terminally differentiated effector memory CD45RA+ cells. Running of the assay took place at deep level. The data were produced by immunoSEQ multiplex PCR, yet TCRdb's version contains in-frame clones alone and is incomplete. Of approximately 590,000 clones listed, 95% were seen once; the top ten hold about 0.11%. This sequence joins TRBV6-5 and TRBJ1-1; D ambiguous. The specimen was naive CD8+ T cells sorted from blood. The source is a woman aged 25 to 39 in good health. DNA of the CDR3: TGTGCCAGCAGTTACTCGGGGAGATCGGCTGAAGCTTTCTTT. The encoded protein is CASSYSGRSAEAFF.